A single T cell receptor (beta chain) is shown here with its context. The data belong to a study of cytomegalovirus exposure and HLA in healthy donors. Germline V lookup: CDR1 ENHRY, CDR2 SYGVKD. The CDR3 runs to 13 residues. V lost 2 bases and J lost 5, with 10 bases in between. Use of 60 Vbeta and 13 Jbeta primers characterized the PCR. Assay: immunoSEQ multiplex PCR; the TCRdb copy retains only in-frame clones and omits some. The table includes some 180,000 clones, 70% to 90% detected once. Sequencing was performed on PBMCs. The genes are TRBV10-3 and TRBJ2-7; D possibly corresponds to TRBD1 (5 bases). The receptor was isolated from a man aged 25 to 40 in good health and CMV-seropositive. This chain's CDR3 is CAISEGRAHEQYV. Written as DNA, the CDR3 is TGTGCCATCAGTGAGGGCAGGGCCCACGAGCAGTACGTC.